Listed below are T cell receptor beta chains from one sample, sequenced in a study of response to subunit inactivated influenza vaccine. TCRdb re-derived calls from the RT-PCR reads in MiXCR, one entry per CDR3 protein. The table lists approximately 520,000 distinct CDR3 sequences, 25% of them singletons. Sequencing was performed on CD4+ T cells sorted from PBMCs, taken approximately 5 days after vaccination. Source of these receptors: a man aged 50-59 years who received an inactivated influenza vaccine. CDR3s include the opening cysteine and the closing phenylalanine or tryptophan. D genes are given only for firm matches. Size is omitted from some rows. Given values are once, few, many or a class for expanded clones.

.	14	TRBV6-1	.	TRBJ2-3	CASRGGQITDTQYF	TGTGCCAGCAGGGGTGGACAGATCACAGATACGCAGTATTTT
.	15	TRBV14	TRBD2	TRBJ2-7	CASSRAVASGYEQYF	TGTGCCAGCAGCCGGGCGGTCGCTAGCGGTTACGAGCAGTACTTC
.	13	TRBV11-2	.	TRBJ1-1	CASSPDRGTEAFF	TGTGCCAGCAGCCCAGATAGGGGAACTGAAGCTTTCTTT
.	14	TRBV4-1	.	TRBJ2-1	CASSRLGGRKEQFF	TGCGCCAGCAGCCGTCTTGGGGGCCGCAAAGAGCAGTTCTTC
.	14	TRBV2	.	TRBJ2-7	CASSSEGSNYEQYF	TGTGCCAGCAGTAGTGAGGGGTCGAACTACGAGCAGTACTTC
many	15	TRBV30	TRBD1	TRBJ1-2	CAWNLGAGGVHGYTF	TGTGCCTGGAATCTAGGGGCAGGGGGCGTCCATGGCTACACCTTC
.	15	TRBV20-1	.	TRBJ2-6	CSARRGYAGANVLTF	TGCAGTGCACGCCGGGGATATGCTGGGGCCAACGTCCTGACTTTC
few	18	TRBV20-1	.	TRBJ2-7	CSARDYRAGKQTSYEQYF	TGCAGTGCTAGAGATTACAGGGCAGGAAAACAAACCTCCTACGAGCAGTACTTC
few	17	TRBV5-1	.	TRBJ2-6	CASSLANRATGANVLTF	TGCGCCAGCAGCTTGGCCAACAGGGCAACTGGGGCCAACGTCCTGACTTTC
.	13	TRBV7-8	.	TRBJ2-5	CANSLQGKETQYF	TGTGCCAACAGCTTGCAGGGGAAAGAGACCCAGTACTTC
.	15	TRBV28	TRBD2	TRBJ2-2	CASVTAGGHTGELFF	TGTGCCAGCGTAACAGCGGGAGGCCACACCGGGGAGCTGTTTTTT
.	15	TRBV7-2	.	TRBJ2-1	CASSLFGSSYNEQFF	TGTGCCAGCAGCTTATTTGGGTCCTCTTACAATGAGCAGTTCTTC
.	15	TRBV7-8	.	TRBJ2-5	CASSSEKVMQETQYF	TGTGCCAGCAGCTCCGAGAAGGTTATGCAAGAGACCCAGTACTTC
.	16	TRBV5-1	TRBD2	TRBJ2-2	CASSLARLASTGELFF	TGCGCCAGCAGCTTGGCCAGACTAGCGAGTACCGGGGAGCTGTTTTTT
.	19	TRBV11-1	TRBD2	TRBJ2-1	CASSSFPWSISGTHNEQFF	TGTGCCAGCAGCTCCTTCCCCTGGTCGATTAGCGGGACCCACAATGAGCAGTTCTTC
many	15	TRBV7-2	TRBD2	TRBJ2-1	CASSNERGRYNEQFF	TGTGCCAGCAGCAACGAGCGGGGGAGGTACAATGAGCAGTTCTTC
few	14	TRBV28	TRBD1	TRBJ2-1	CASSRTGRHNEQFF	TGTGCCAGCAGCCGGACAGGACGTCACAATGAGCAGTTCTTC
few	16	TRBV5-1	TRBD1	TRBJ1-1	CASSLGTGGSYTEAFF	TGCGCCAGCAGCTTAGGAACAGGGGGCTCCTACACTGAAGCTTTCTTT
.	15	TRBV7-9	TRBD1	TRBJ2-7	CASSTKGQQHYEQYF	TGTGCCAGCAGCACCAAGGGACAGCAGCACTACGAGCAGTACTTC
.	14	TRBV12-3/TRBV12-4	.	TRBJ2-3	CASSLDQTTDTQYF	TGTGCCAGCAGTTTGGATCAGACCACAGATACGCAGTATTTT
.	12	TRBV18	.	TRBJ1-4	CASSPPGEKLFF	TGTGCCAGCTCACCACCGGGTGAAAAACTGTTTTTT
.	15	TRBV10-3	.	TRBJ1-5	CAIRLEGSHNQPQHF	TGTGCCATCAGATTGGAGGGAAGCCACAATCAGCCCCAGCATTTT
.	14	TRBV28	.	TRBJ2-7	CASSHNQFPYEQYF	TGTGCCAGCAGCCATAACCAGTTTCCCTACGAGCAGTACTTC
.	16	TRBV6-1	.	TRBJ2-3	CASRDLRGLFPDTQYF	TGTGCCAGCAGAGACCTGAGGGGCCTGTTCCCAGATACGCAGTATTTT
.	15	TRBV15	TRBD1	TRBJ1-5	CATSPEGAFHQPQHF	TGTGCCACCAGCCCCGAGGGGGCTTTCCATCAGCCCCAGCATTTT
few	14	TRBV15	.	TRBJ1-4	CATSRVGRSEKLFF	TGTGCCACCAGCAGAGTTGGCAGGAGTGAAAAACTGTTTTTT
few	13	TRBV12-3/TRBV12-4	TRBD1	TRBJ1-1	CASSQTGGGEAFF	TGTGCCAGCAGTCAAACAGGGGGAGGTGAAGCTTTCTTT
few	14	TRBV6-2/TRBV6-3	TRBD1	TRBJ2-3	CASKRDRVADTQYF	TGTGCCAGCAAAAGGGACAGGGTTGCAGATACGCAGTATTTT
.	15	TRBV20-1	TRBD1	TRBJ1-1	CSARSRQGTDTEAFF	TGCAGTGCTAGGTCGAGACAGGGGACCGATACTGAAGCTTTCTTT
.	13	TRBV12-3/TRBV12-4	TRBD1	TRBJ2-7	CASSTGAPYEQSF	TGTGCCAGCAGCACAGGGGCGCCCTACGAGCAGTCCTTC
.	18	TRBV11-1	.	TRBJ1-1	CAFCPRGRGVVLNTEAFF	TGTGCCTTCTGCCCCCGCGGGAGGGGAGTGGTACTGAACACTGAAGCTTTCTTT
.	14	TRBV6-1	.	TRBJ1-6	CASSPPSKNSPLHF	TGTGCCAGCAGCCCCCCCAGTAAGAATTCACCCCTCCACTTT
.	13	TRBV28	.	TRBJ1-4	CASSIRTNEKLFF	TGTGCCAGCAGTATTCGGACGAATGAAAAACTGTTTTTT
few	13	TRBV2	TRBD1	TRBJ2-7	CASRGQGQYEQYF	TGTGCCAGCAGGGGACAGGGACAGTACGAGCAGTACTTC
few	15	TRBV4-2	.	TRBJ1-4	CASSQGGYPLEKLFF	TGTGCCAGCAGCCAAGGGGGGTATCCCCTGGAAAAACTGTTTTTT
few	17	TRBV7-2	TRBD2	TRBJ2-3	CASSFRTSGTSTDTQYF	TGTGCCAGCAGCTTTCGGACTAGCGGGACTAGCACAGATACGCAGTATTTT
.	17	TRBV14	.	TRBJ2-2	CASSHRVGPLHTWELFF	TGTGCCAGCAGCCACCGTGTGGGCCCCCTACACACCTGGGAGCTGTTTTTT
few	17	TRBV4-3	TRBD1	TRBJ1-2	CASSQGPRTGDSYGYTF	TGCGCCAGCAGCCAGGGTCCGCGGACAGGGGACTCCTATGGCTACACCTTC
few	14	TRBV6-1	.	TRBJ2-7	CASSPQRYSYEQYF	TGTGCCAGCAGCCCACAGAGATACTCCTACGAGCAGTACTTC
few	14	TRBV12-3/TRBV12-4	TRBD1	TRBJ1-1	CASRRQGRDTEAFF	TGTGCCAGCAGGAGACAGGGGAGGGACACTGAAGCTTTCTTT
.	15	TRBV12-3/TRBV12-4	TRBD2	TRBJ2-7	CASSPRGASSYEQYF	TGTGCCAGCAGCCCGCGGGGGGCGAGCTCCTACGAGCAGTACTTC
few	14	TRBV7-7	.	TRBJ2-5	CASSLAPGQETQYF	TGTGCCAGCAGCTTAGCGCCAGGGCAAGAGACCCAGTACTTC
.	16	TRBV12-3/TRBV12-4	.	TRBJ2-4	CASSPDRQLAKNIQYF	TGTGCCAGCAGTCCTGACAGGCAACTAGCCAAAAACATTCAGTACTTC
few	12	TRBV28	.	TRBJ1-4	CASSLRAEKLFF	TGTGCCAGCAGCCTCCGGGCTGAAAAACTGTTTTTT
many	14	TRBV12-3/TRBV12-4	.	TRBJ2-2	CASSLAGVSGELFF	TGTGCCAGCAGTTTAGCAGGGGTGTCCGGGGAGCTGTTTTTT
few	13	TRBV9	.	TRBJ2-3	CASSAYSGDTQYF	TGTGCCAGCAGCGCATACTCAGGCGATACGCAGTATTTT
.	14	TRBV5-6	.	TRBJ1-5	CASSQGTRGQPQHF	TGTGCCAGCAGCCAGGGGACAAGGGGTCAGCCCCAGCATTTT
many	15	TRBV5-1	.	TRBJ2-6	CASSLGSSGANVLTF	TGCGCCAGCAGCTTAGGGAGCTCTGGGGCCAACGTCCTGACTTTC
.	14	TRBV6-5	TRBD1	TRBJ2-7	CASSYQDRVHEQYF	TGTGCCAGCAGTTACCAGGACAGGGTTCACGAGCAGTACTTC
many	13	TRBV27	TRBD1	TRBJ2-5	CASSLVRGETQYF	TGTGCCAGCAGTTTAGTCAGGGGGGAGACCCAGTACTTC
few	16	TRBV6-1	.	TRBJ1-5	CASSGSGTGGNQPQHF	TGTGCCAGCAGCGGTTCCGGGACGGGGGGCAATCAGCCCCAGCATTTT
few	14	TRBV7-2	.	TRBJ1-1	CASSLVKMNTEAFF	TGTGCCAGCAGCTTAGTCAAAATGAACACTGAAGCTTTCTTT
.	14	TRBV2	.	TRBJ2-1	CASMRSGLGNEQFF	TGTGCCAGCATGCGAAGCGGCCTGGGGAATGAGCAGTTCTTC
.	16	TRBV6-2/TRBV6-3	.	TRBJ1-5	CASSYSRAGPGQPQHF	TGTGCCAGCAGTTACTCAAGGGCGGGTCCCGGGCAGCCCCAGCATTTT
few	14	TRBV6-2/TRBV6-3	TRBD2	TRBJ2-1	CASSPPPSGVEQFF	TGTGCCAGCAGTCCCCCCCCTAGCGGGGTCGAGCAGTTCTTC
few	13	TRBV20-1	.	TRBJ2-7	CSAKVRPTYEQYF	TGCAGTGCTAAAGTCCGACCTACCTACGAGCAGTACTTC
few	12	TRBV27	.	TRBJ1-1	CASSFPAGEAFF	TGTGCCAGCAGTTTTCCGGCAGGTGAAGCTTTCTTT